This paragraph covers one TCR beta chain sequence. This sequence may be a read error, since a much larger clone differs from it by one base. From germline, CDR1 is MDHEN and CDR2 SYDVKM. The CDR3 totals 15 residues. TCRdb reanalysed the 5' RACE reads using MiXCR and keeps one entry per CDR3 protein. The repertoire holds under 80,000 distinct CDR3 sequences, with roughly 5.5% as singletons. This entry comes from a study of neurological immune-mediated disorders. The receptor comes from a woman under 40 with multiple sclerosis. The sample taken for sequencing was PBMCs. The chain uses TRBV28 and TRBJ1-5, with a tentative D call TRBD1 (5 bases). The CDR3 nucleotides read TGTGCCAGCAGTATTACAGGATATAGCAATCAGCCCCAGAATTTT. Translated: CASSITGYSNQPQNF.